The 7 T cell receptor beta chains reported below all come from one sample, sequenced in a study of T cell repertoires in ileal Crohn's disease. Assay: immunoSEQ multiplex PCR; the TCRdb copy retains only in-frame clones and omits some. This table holds roughly 8,200 clones, over 75% found once. Sequenced material: ileal tissue. Receptors originate from an adult with Crohn's disease.

This rearrangement joins TRBV4-3 to TRBJ2-1; the match to TRBD2 covers 9 bases. With V trimmed by 0 bases and J by 2 bases, 5 bases remained unmatched. The CDR3 loop spans 17 amino acids. Germline CDR1 is LGHNA and CDR2 is YSLEER. The CDR3 is CASSQDRASGAYNEQFF. CDR3 in DNA: TGCGCCAGCAGCCAAGATAGAGCTAGCGGGGCCTACAATGAGCAGTTCTTC.

The chain recombines TRBV14 with TRBJ2-7; 12 nucleotides match TRBD2. Unmatched junction bases numbered 20, after V lost 4 bases and J lost 4 bases. This CDR3 spans 20 amino acids. Germline CDR1 is SGHDN and CDR2 is FVKESK. This CDR3 reads CASSLWTSGAVIASRYEQYF. The CDR3 nucleotides read TGTGCCAGCAGCCTTTGGACTAGCGGGGCGGTGATCGCTTCTCGGTACGAGCAGTACTTC.

In DNA, the CDR3 is TGTGCCAGCAGTGAGAGGCGACTAGCGGGGGGGCCTTACGTCAATGAGCAGTTCTTC. Translating gives CASSERRLAGGPYVNEQFF. The chain is built from TRBV6-1 and TRBJ2-1; 14 positions match TRBD2. Germline V gives CDR1 MNHNS, CDR2 SASEGT. After removal of 3 bases from V and 6 bases from J, the junction contained 13 bases not matched to a gene. CDR3 length: 19 amino acids.

V is TRBV29-1 and J is TRBJ1-1, with D possibly matching TRBD1 (6 bases). Trimming pared 4 bases from V and 0 bases from J, leaving 15 bases between. This CDR3 has 15 amino acids. The germline V gene has CDR1 SQVTM and CDR2 ANQGSEA. CDR3 protein: CSVGRATGMNTEAFF. The CDR3 DNA follows: TGCAGCGTTGGCAGGGCCACAGGGATGAACACTGAAGCTTTCTTT.

The chain uses TRBV5-4 and TRBJ1-2; 7 nucleotides agree with TRBD1. Germline V lookup: CDR1 SGHNT, CDR2 YYREEE (reference sequence). The junction had 10 bases not matched to a gene; V was cut back by 3 bases and J by 5 bases. The CDR3 has 15 residues. The CDR3 sequence: CASSSRQGGSYGYTF. For the CDR3, the DNA is TGTGCCAGCAGCTCCCGACAGGGAGGTTCATATGGCTACACCTTC.

The chain couples TRBV5-1 to TRBJ2-3; 13 nucleotides align to TRBD2. CDR3 size: 17 residues. Germline CDR1 reads SGHRS; CDR2 reads YFSETQ. After removal of 4 bases from V and 0 bases from J, the junction contained 5 bases not matched to a gene. CDR3 coding DNA: TGCGCCAGCAGCGCAAGGGGACTAGCGGGAAGCACAGATACGCAGTATTTT. This translates into CASSARGLAGSTDTQYF.

This clone was detected once. J is TRBJ2-3 and V is TRBV6-1; TRBD1 aligns across 9 bases. This CDR3 is built from 14 residues. Germline values: CDR1 MNHNS, CDR2 SASEGT. The junction had 5 bases not matched to a gene; V was cut back by 5 bases and J by 5 bases. CDR3 nucleotides: TGTGCCAGCAGTCGGACAGGGGCGATAGATACGCAGTATTTT. Encoded protein: CASSRTGAIDTQYF.